The 14 T cell receptor beta chains below come from one sample, sequenced in a study of T cells in Graves' hyperthyroidism and ophthalmopathy. The source material, RNA transcripts, was used to amplify TCR beta CDR3 regions. With the HTBI primer set, the TCR CDR3 went through a first round of RT-PCR. Each CDR3 protein is one row after TCRdb ran MiXCR on the multiplex PCR reads. Of fewer than 550,000 distinct CDR3 sequences in the sample, roughly 14% were seen once. The sequencing sample was made of blood. Source of these receptors: a woman aged 18-30 years with Graves' hyperthyroidism.

Details on this clonotype: One end of the junction is discordant with germline, which a read error may explain. The chain uses TRBV28 and TRBJ1-2; a possible D gene is TRBD1 (5 bases). There are 15 residues in the CDR3. CDR1 MDHEN and CDR2 SYDVKM come from the germline V gene. The DNA for the CDR3 is TGTGCCGGCAGCCCGCCGGGGCAGGGCCTAAGGGGCTACACCTTC. It encodes CAGSPPGQGLRGYTF.

This clonotype was counted between two and nine times. J is TRBJ2-1 and V is TRBV24-1; 12 bases align to TRBD2. The CDR3 totals 17 residues. V shed 3 bases and J 8 bases; nucleotides not matched to a gene: 10. The V gene's germline CDR1 is KGHDR and CDR2 SFDVKD. The CDR3 sequence: CATSDATTSGRNDEQFF. CDR3 nucleotide sequence: TGTGCCACCAGTGATGCAACCACTAGCGGGAGGAACGATGAGCAGTTCTTC.

The table lists this clonotype with many counts. The chain combines TRBV11-2 with TRBJ2-1; TRBD1 matches at 10 bases. Losses at the gene ends were 4 bases for V and 6 bases for J; bases not matched to a gene: 0. CDR1 is SGHAT, CDR2 FQNNGV, per germline. This CDR3 contains 13 residues. The CDR3 DNA is TGTGCCAGCAGCTGGACAGGGGGCAATGAGCAGTTCTTC. This sequence encodes CASSWTGGNEQFF.

This chain connects TRBV27 to TRBJ1-2; perhaps TRBD1 as D (5 bases). Germline assignment: CDR1 MNHEY and CDR2 SMNVEV (reference sequence). The CDR3 runs 17 residues. Trimming left V 1 base short and J 0 bases short, with 15 bases between. The CDR3 DNA reads TGTGCCAGCAGTTTATGGGGGACCGCGGTCTCTAACTATGGCTACACCTTC. The encoded protein is CASSLWGTAVSNYGYTF.

The gene calls are TRBV7-9 and TRBJ2-3; D call uncertain. Germline V gene lookup returns CDR1 SEHNR and CDR2 FQNEAQ (reference sequence). V gave up 3 bases and J gave up 11 bases, with 9 bases separating them. The CDR3 totals 11 residues. Here the CDR3 reads CASSLITGQYF. CDR3 DNA sequence: TGTGCCAGCAGCTTGATTACCGGGCAGTATTTT.

At least ten counts were recorded for this clonotype. The V and J genes are TRBV2 and TRBJ2-3, with D uncertain. CDR3 size: 11 residues. CDR1 is SNHLY and CDR2 is FYNNEI in the germline V gene. V lost 2 bases and J lost 7, with 4 bases in between. The CDR3 here is CASSEMNTQYF. DNA for the CDR3: TGTGCCAGCAGTGAAATGAATACGCAGTATTTT.

This clonotype was picked up many times. The chain couples TRBV6-1 to TRBJ2-4, with 7 positions matching TRBD2. The ends lost 5 bases at V and 1 base at J; junction bases unmatched: 5. Germline V gene data show CDR1 as MNHNS and CDR2 as SASEGT. This CDR3 is built from 15 residues. CDR3 coding DNA: TGTGCCAGCAGTCCAGCGGGATTGGCCAAAAACATTCAGTACTTC. Translating it yields CASSPAGLAKNIQYF.

There are many counts of this clonotype. One junction end disagrees with the germline gene, perhaps due to a read error. CDR3 sequence reads: CSVEGRGPPGTQYF. CDR3 sequence (DNA): TGCAGCGTAGAAGGGCGGGGGCCCCCTGGGACCCAGTACTTC. J is TRBJ2-5 and V is TRBV29-1; D may be TRBD2 (7 bases). Per germline, CDR1 SQVTM and CDR2 ANQGSEA. The CDR3 sequence is 14 residues long.

As for this clonotype: A read error may be the cause here, since a much bigger clone is one base away. The chain combines TRBV27 with TRBJ2-7; D not certain. CDR3 length equals 13 residues. The germline gives CDR1 MNHEY, CDR2 SMNVEV (reference sequence). Trimming took 3 bases from V and 6 from J, leaving 12 bases between them. The CDR3 DNA reads as TGTGCCAGCAGTTTCTTAGGGATTCCCGAGCAGTACTTC. It specifies CASSFLGIPEQYF.

The sample holds one count of this clonotype. This sequence joins TRBV20-1 and TRBJ2-7, with 8 bases that match TRBD2. Germline CDR1 is DFQATT and CDR2 is SNEGSKA (reference sequence). This CDR3 is 14 amino acids long. Germline trimming cut 0 bases from V and 2 bases from J; bases unmatched to any gene: 3. CDR3 loop: CSARENGGAYEQYF. DNA for the CDR3: TGCAGTGCTAGAGAGAACGGGGGGGCCTACGAGCAGTACTTC.

This clonotype was seen repeatedly, ten times or more. The chain carries TRBV12-3 or TRBV12-4 and TRBJ1-1; no clear D gene. CDR3 length: 13 residues. Between the trimmed V and J ends, which lost 5 bases and 5 bases, there was a span of 12 bases. This CDR3 is CASSTRLGTEAFF. The CDR3 coding sequence is TGTGCCAGCAGTACCCGCCTGGGAACTGAAGCTTTCTTT.

This clonotype was seen repeatedly, ten times or more. The chain is built from TRBV2 and TRBJ2-1; 10 nucleotides align to TRBD2. The CDR3 contains 16 residues. Germline-derived CDR1 and CDR2 are SNHLY and FYNNEI. V was pared by 1 base and J by 15 bases, with 15 bases of the junction left unmatched. The CDR3 DNA follows: TGTGCCAGCAGTGAAGAGGGAGGACTAGCGGCCTCCAACGGGTTCTTC. It translates to CASSEEGGLAASNGFF.

This chain joins TRBV5-6 and TRBJ2-7, with 13 bases aligning to TRBD2. The CDR3 runs to 15 residues. V lost 4 bases, J lost 3 bases, and 4 bases stayed unmatched. The germline V gene has CDR1 SGHDT and CDR2 YYEEEE. CDR3: CASSQRTSGGYEQYF. DNA of the CDR3: TGTGCCAGCAGCCAGAGGACTAGCGGGGGCTACGAGCAGTACTTC.

This clonotype occurred many times. V usage is TRBV12-3 or TRBV12-4 and J usage is TRBJ2-1; a weak D match, TRBD2 (6 bases). The CDR3 consists of 15 residues. Trimming stripped 6 bases from V and 0 bases from J, with 12 bases between. This CDR3 is CASSPDGSSYNEQFF. The CDR3 bases are TGTGCCAGCAGCCCGGACGGGAGCTCCTACAATGAGCAGTTCTTC.